Below, 32 T cell receptor beta chains from the same sample are listed, as sequenced in a study of T cells in Graves' hyperthyroidism and ophthalmopathy. Using RNA transcripts as the source, TCR beta CDR3 regions were amplified. TCR CDR3 regions were first amplified by RT-PCR with HTBI primers. TCRdb re-analysed the multiplex PCR reads in MiXCR, keeping a single row per CDR3 protein. The table has about 350,000 distinct CDR3 sequences, approximately 18% seen once; the top ten hold 30% to 35%. Sequences were obtained from blood. The receptor set was obtained from a young woman with Graves' hyperthyroidism that later progressed to Graves' ophthalmopathy.

This clonotype was found many times. The chain couples TRBV18 to TRBJ1-2; D possibly corresponds to TRBD1 (5 bases). The CDR3 has 15 amino acids. V was cut by 3 bases and J by 8 bases, with 19 bases left in between. Germline V gene sequence: CDR1 KGHSH, CDR2 LQKENI. The CDR3 bases are TGTGCCAGCTCACCCAATTCAGGGACCTTTGGCGGCTACACCTTC. Amino acid sequence: CASSPNSGTFGGYTF.

This clonotype was recorded many times. This chain links TRBV6-2 or TRBV6-3 with TRBJ2-1; TRBD1 might be the D (6 bases). The CDR3 sequence is 17 residues long. Trimming left V 2 bases short and J 6 bases short, with 20 bases between. From germline, CDR1 is MNHEY and CDR2 SVGEGT. The CDR3, as DNA: TGTGCCAGCAGTTACGGACCCAGGGGTCGGAACGGCAATGAGCAGTTCTTC. It specifies CASSYGPRGRNGNEQFF.

This clonotype showed up just a few times. A read error is possible here, since a much larger clone lies one base away. V usage is TRBV18 and J usage is TRBJ2-7, with TRBD1 as a possible D gene (5 bases). This CDR3 contains 13 residues. From germline, CDR1 is KGHSH and CDR2 LQKENI. This CDR3 is CSTSDDSSYEQYF. Written as DNA, the CDR3 is TGTTCCACAAGCGACGACAGTAGCTACGAGCAGTACTTC.

In its sample, this clonotype was seen many times. This chain links TRBV24-1 with TRBJ2-1; D ambiguous. The CDR3 is 13 amino acids. Trimming removed 0 bases at V and 7 bases at J, with 6 bases between. Per the germline V gene, CDR1 is KGHDR and CDR2 is SFDVKD. This CDR3 reads CATSDLLMNEQFF. The CDR3 DNA reads TGTGCCACCAGTGATTTGCTGATGAATGAGCAGTTCTTC.

In its sample, this clonotype was seen a few times. The chain links TRBV7-9 to TRBJ1-4; D is undetermined. Trimming removed 0 bases at V and 5 bases at J, with 13 bases between. CDR3 length: 16 residues. Germline V gene lookup returns CDR1 SEHNR and CDR2 FQNEAQ (reference sequence). The CDR3 reads CASSLALRVSNEKLFF. The CDR3 DNA reads as TGTGCCAGCAGCTTAGCGCTCCGGGTTTCGAATGAAAAACTGTTTTTT.

J is TRBJ2-2 and V is TRBV7-6; perhaps TRBD1 as D (6 bases). Germline-derived CDR1 and CDR2 are SGHVS and FNYEAQ. Trimming shortened V by 1 base and J by 0 bases, and 15 bases separated the two germline ends. The CDR3 consists of 18 residues. This CDR3 is CASSLVVVDRSNTGELFF. In DNA, the CDR3 is TGTGCCAGCAGCTTAGTGGTCGTTGACAGGTCGAACACCGGGGAGCTGTTTTTT.

This clonotype was detected ten times or more. This chain joins TRBV24-1 and TRBJ2-3; 14 nucleotides agree with TRBD2. V was pared by 3 bases and J by 7 bases, with 5 bases of the junction left unmatched. The germline CDR1 and CDR2 sequences are KGHDR and SFDVKD. This CDR3 contains 16 residues. The CDR3 DNA reads TGTGCCACCAGTGATCCTGGACTAGCGGGAGGTAATACGCAGTATTTT. It specifies CATSDPGLAGGNTQYF.

This rearrangement joins TRBV7-9 to TRBJ2-5; 14 bases are a match to TRBD2. The CDR3 extends over 16 amino acids. Trimming took 4 bases from V and 4 from J; bases not matched to a gene: 5. The germline gives CDR1 SEHNR, CDR2 FQNEAQ (reference sequence). DNA for the CDR3: TGTGCCAGCAGCTCGACTAGCGGGAGGGCCCGAGAGACCCAGTACTTC. Its protein product is CASSSTSGRARETQYF.

In the case of this clonotype: A junction boundary mismatches the germline segment, possibly from a read error. This chain links TRBV4-1 with TRBJ1-5; 7 bases are shared with TRBD1. The CDR3 is made up of 13 amino acids. CDR1 MGHRA and CDR2 YSYEKL come from the germline V gene. Here the CDR3 reads CASSQSRDSASYF. The CDR3 DNA follows: TGCGCCAGCAGCCAATCGCGGGACAGTGCCTCTTATTTT.

This clonotype was counted at least ten times. The genes are TRBV27 and TRBJ2-3; TRBD2 aligns across 13 bases. V dropped 6 bases and J dropped 0; count of bases not matched to a gene: 9. The CDR3 is made up of 18 amino acids. The germline gives CDR1 MNHEY, CDR2 SMNVEV (reference sequence). The CDR3 bases are TGTGCCAGCAGGGTGACTAGCGGGAGGCCCTGGAGCACAGATACGCAGTATTTT. Translation gives CASRVTSGRPWSTDTQYF.

The V call is TRBV28, the J call TRBJ1-1; 8 nucleotides match TRBD1. This CDR3 is 14 amino acids long. The trim removed 5 bases at V and 5 bases at J, leaving 7 bases unmatched. The V gene's germline CDR1 is MDHEN and CDR2 SYDVKM. The CDR3 DNA follows: TGTGCCAGCAGTACCACAGGGGGATGGACTGAAGCTTTCTTT. It is translated as CASSTTGGWTEAFF.

This clonotype turned up a few times. The V and J genes are TRBV19 and TRBJ2-2, with D uncertain. With 7 bases removed from V and 6 bases from J, the gap between germline ends came to 12 bases. The CDR3 runs to 13 residues. Germline loops: CDR1 LNHDA, CDR2 SQIVND (reference sequence). The chain's CDR3 is CASNFRLAGELFF. Here the CDR3 DNA reads TGTGCCAGTAATTTTAGGTTGGCCGGGGAGCTGTTTTTT.

This clonotype was observed at least ten times. The rearrangement uses TRBV19 and TRBJ1-2; no firm D call. The CDR3 loop spans 12 amino acids. Germline CDR1 is LNHDA and CDR2 is SQIVND (reference sequence). Trimming left V 6 bases short and J 0 bases short, with 5 bases between. The CDR3 loop reads CASSGANYGYTF. Here the CDR3 DNA reads TGTGCCAGTAGCGGGGCTAACTATGGCTACACCTTC.

This clonotype was recorded at least ten times. This chain connects TRBV2 to TRBJ1-5, with a possible D match to TRBD1 (5 bases). CDR3 length: 12 amino acids. The ends were cut back, 7 bases at V and 7 bases at J, with 11 bases in the middle. The germline V gene has CDR1 SNHLY and CDR2 FYNNEI. The CDR3 DNA reads TGTGCCAGCACCGTTTGGGACCAGCCCCAGCATTTT. Its protein product is CASTVWDQPQHF. Supplemented by reference TRBV2 and TRBJ1-5, the full variable domain reads EPEVTQTPSHQVTQMGQEVILRCVPISNHLYFYWYRQILGQKVEFLVSFYNNEISEKSEIFDDQFSVERPDGSNFTLKIRSTKLEDSAMYFCASTVWDQPQHFGDGTRLSIL.

This clonotype was picked up many times. The rearrangement joins TRBV5-1 to TRBJ2-1; 7 nucleotides line up with TRBD2. V was clipped by 4 bases and J by 3 bases; unmatched bases: 4. There are 14 residues in the CDR3. The germline CDR1 and CDR2 sequences are SGHRS and YFSETQ. The CDR3 region has the DNA TGCGCCAGCAGCCCTAGCGGCGACTACAATGAGCAGTTCTTC. It encodes CASSPSGDYNEQFF.

The rearrangement links TRBV15 to TRBJ1-4, with unresolved D. V lost 0 bases, J lost 5 bases, and 4 bases lay in between. The length of the CDR3 is 13 residues. Germline values: CDR1 LNHNV, CDR2 YYDKDF (reference sequence). DNA of the CDR3: TGTGCCACCAGCAGAGAAGGAAATGAAAAACTGTTTTTT. This translates into CATSREGNEKLFF.

This chain uses TRBV2 with TRBJ2-7, with 9 bases aligning to TRBD1. In germline, CDR1 is SNHLY, CDR2 FYNNEI. The CDR3 spans 14 residues. V trimming: 11 bases; J trimming: 5 bases; junction bases outside the gene matches: 13. CDR3 DNA: TGTGCCTGGGTTTCGGACAGGGGTGCCGACGAGCAGTACTTC. Protein sequence: CAWVSDRGADEQYF. Full variable domain (missing parts from reference TRBV2 and TRBJ2-7): EPEVTQTPSHQVTQMGQEVILRCVPISNHLYFYWYRQILGQKVEFLVSFYNNEISEKSEIFDDQFSVERPDGSNFTLKIRSTKLEDSAMYFCAWVSDRGADEQYFGPGTRLTVT.

This clonotype came up a few times. The rearrangement links TRBV19 to TRBJ2-7, with 14 bases matching TRBD2. V lost 5 bases, J lost 3 bases, and 3 bases stayed unmatched. Germline loops: CDR1 LNHDA, CDR2 SQIVND (reference sequence). CDR3 length: 15 amino acids. The CDR3 bases are TGTGCCAGTAGTTTTGGGACTAGCGGGAGCTACGAGCAGTACTTC. This translates into CASSFGTSGSYEQYF.

This clonotype came up many times. V usage is TRBV30 and J usage is TRBJ1-6; D not certain. The V end lost 0 bases, the J end lost 5 bases, and 5 bases lay between the germline ends. The CDR3 is made up of 13 amino acids. Germline CDR1 GTSNPN, CDR2 SVGIG (reference sequence). This chain's CDR3 is CAWSVLDNSPLHF. CDR3 bases: TGTGCCTGGAGTGTACTGGATAATTCACCCCTCCACTTT. Complete variable domain (other parts from reference TRBV30 and TRBJ1-6): SQTIHQWPATLVQPVGSPLSLECTVEGTSNPNLYWYRQAAGRGLQLLFYSVGIGQISSEVPQNLSASRPQDRQFILSSKKLLLSDSGFYLCAWSVLDNSPLHFGNGTRLTVT.

This clonotype was picked up many times. The V and J genes are TRBV11-1 and TRBJ2-1, with 11 bases fitting TRBD2. The CDR3 runs 16 residues. J lost 5 bases, V lost 5 bases, and 8 bases had no gene match. Germline lookup yields CDR1 SGHAT and CDR2 FQDESV (reference sequence). The CDR3 nucleotides read TGTGCCAGCAGCCCCATTAGCGGGAGGGCCAACAATGAGCAGTTCTTC. Its translation is CASSPISGRANNEQFF.

This chain connects TRBV28 to TRBJ2-3, with D perhaps TRBD1 (5 bases). The ends were cut back, 6 bases at V and 4 bases at J, with 14 bases in the middle. Germline V gives CDR1 MDHEN, CDR2 SYDVKM. This CDR3 has 14 residues. Written as DNA, the CDR3 is TGTGCCAGCAGAGGGGATGATGGGGCAGATACGCAGTATTTT. This translates into CASRGDDGADTQYF.

This clonotype has at least ten counts. The chain employs TRBV7-9 and TRBJ2-5; D remains unclear. Trimming shortened V by 0 bases and J by 0 bases, and 5 bases separated the two germline ends. The CDR3 consists of 14 residues. Germline V gene data show CDR1 as SEHNR and CDR2 as FQNEAQ (reference sequence). The DNA of the CDR3 is TGTGCCAGCAGCTTAGCGAAGGACCAAGAGACCCAGTACTTC. It yields the protein CASSLAKDQETQYF.

This chain joins TRBV5-6 and TRBJ2-1, with 10 bases fitting TRBD2. Germline V gene data show CDR1 as SGHDT and CDR2 as YYEEEE. J was trimmed by 2 bases and V by 3 bases; bases with no gene match: 5. The CDR3 spans 16 residues. In DNA form, the CDR3 reads TGTGCCAGCAGCTCCTGGACTAGCGGTCCCTACAATGAGCAGTTCTTC. Its translation: CASSSWTSGPYNEQFF.

This clonotype was seen many times. The rearrangement links TRBV29-1 to TRBJ1-1, with unresolved D. V lost 2 bases to trimming and J lost 7 bases, with 11 bases between them. The CDR3 loop spans 12 amino acids. Per germline, CDR1 SQVTM and CDR2 ANQGSEA. CDR3 bases: TGCAGCGTTGAACACAATCGGGATGAAGCTTTCTTT. Its protein is CSVEHNRDEAFF.

This clonotype has a count of ten or more. The CDR3 spells CASSQRTGGQPQHF. The CDR3 coding sequence is TGTGCCAGCAGCCAGAGGACAGGGGGTCAGCCCCAGCATTTT. The rearrangement links TRBV3-1 to TRBJ1-5; 10 bases match TRBD1. In germline, CDR1 is LGHDT, CDR2 YNNKEL (reference sequence). V shed 3 bases, J shed 6 bases, and the junction held 2 bases outside the gene matches. The CDR3 is 14 residues long.

V and J are TRBV4-1 and TRBJ2-3; the D is unclear. CDR3 length: 15 amino acids. Deletions cut 1 base from V and 1 base from J, with 9 bases between. Germline V gene lookup returns CDR1 MGHRA and CDR2 YSYEKL. The CDR3 protein is CASSQVPGGTDTQYF. As DNA, the CDR3 is TGCGCCAGCAGCCAAGTCCCGGGCGGCACAGATACGCAGTATTTT.

This clonotype was counted ten times or more. The rearrangement links TRBV28 to TRBJ2-6; D gene unclear. Trimming pared 10 bases from V and 1 base from J, leaving 8 bases between. The CDR3 has 13 residues. The germline V gene has CDR1 MDHEN and CDR2 SYDVKM. CDR3 protein: CATARSGANVLTF. The CDR3 region has the DNA TGTGCCACGGCGAGATCTGGGGCCAACGTCCTGACTTTC.

This clonotype appeared a few times. V and J are TRBV20-1 and TRBJ1-2; D may be TRBD1 (5 bases). V lost 3 bases, J lost 4 bases, and 21 bases lay in between. Per the germline V gene, CDR1 is DFQATT and CDR2 is SNEGSKA (reference sequence). CDR3 length equals 16 residues. CDR3 residues: CSASVLLLGGSYGYTF. The CDR3 nucleotides read TGCAGTGCTAGTGTACTTTTACTCGGGGGAAGCTATGGCTACACCTTC.

The genes are TRBV20-1 and TRBJ1-1; D might be TRBD1 (6 bases). Germline V gene data show CDR1 as DFQATT and CDR2 as SNEGSKA (reference sequence). The CDR3 consists of 13 residues. Trimming took off 5 bases at V and 0 bases at J, with 10 bases between the two ends. CDR3 residues: CSAPGQLNTEAFF. The CDR3 DNA follows: TGCAGTGCTCCCGGACAGCTGAACACTGAAGCTTTCTTT.

This clonotype has at least ten counts. The genes are TRBV6-1 and TRBJ2-5; 13 bases are a match to TRBD2. The V gene's germline CDR1 is MNHNS and CDR2 SASEGT. This CDR3 spans 16 amino acids. V trimming: 5 bases; J trimming: 2 bases; junction bases outside the gene matches: 5. CDR3 bases: TGTGCCAGCAGTTTGGGGACTAGCGGGGAACAAGAGACCCAGTACTTC. Translating it yields CASSLGTSGEQETQYF.

The chain employs TRBV2 and TRBJ1-5, with TRBD1 matching 12 bases. CDR1 and CDR2 from the germline V gene are SNHLY and FYNNEI. The CDR3 is 19 residues long. J gave up 0 bases and V 5 bases, and 11 bases lay outside the gene matches. The CDR3 loop is CASSYSPGQGALSNQPQHF. The DNA for the CDR3 is TGTGCCAGCAGTTACTCACCGGGACAGGGGGCGCTTAGCAATCAGCCCCAGCATTTT.

This clonotype turned up a few times. The genes are TRBV7-9 and TRBJ1-1; D uncertain. The CDR3 covers 14 residues. Trimming took off 0 bases at V and 7 bases at J, with 12 bases between the two ends. Germline loops: CDR1 SEHNR, CDR2 FQNEAQ (reference sequence). The CDR3 loop is CASSLAGRRNEAFF. DNA for the CDR3: TGTGCCAGCAGCTTAGCAGGCAGGAGGAATGAAGCTTTCTTT.